This T cell receptor (beta chain) comes out of a study of response to subunit inactivated influenza vaccine. This clonotype showed up just a few times. No antigen is known for it. MiXCR, applied by TCRdb to the RT-PCR reads, yields one record per CDR3 protein. In the table there are hundreds of thousands of distinct CDR3 sequences, roughly 13% of which are singletons. V lost 5 bases, J lost 10 bases, and 11 bases stayed unmatched. This CDR3 comprises 16 residues. Germline loops: CDR1 SGHTA, CDR2 FQGNSA. Whole-study findings and limits: Authors suggested each seasonal flu vaccination may recruit only limited numbers of new T cells.

The source material was PBMCs from blood, sampled about 14 days before vaccination. The clonotype comes from a man aged 50 to 60 who received an inactivated influenza vaccine. The chain employs TRBV7-2 and TRBJ2-2; 12 bases are a match to TRBD1. Here the CDR3 reads CASSPSGTGGAAELFF. Here the CDR3 DNA reads TGTGCCAGCAGCCCTAGTGGGACAGGGGGCGCCGCGGAGCTGTTTTTT.